This T cell receptor (beta chain) was sequenced in a study of T cell responses to AZD1222 COVID-19 vaccine. Study-level points and caveats: Repertoires were sampled only after the peak T cell response.

Repertoires were generated with immunoSEQ multiplex PCR, while TCRdb's copy carries only in-frame clones and drops some. The sample carries 100,000 to 150,000 clones, roughly 89% recorded once. CDR3 length: 14 residues. CDR1 is SGHRS, CDR2 YFSETQ, per germline. V lost 2 bases and J lost 1; bases outside the gene matches: 2. A note on this clone: What it binds is unknown.

Sequenced material: peripheral blood, taken on day 0 of AZD1222 vaccination. This clonotype originated in an adult in good health. The gene calls are TRBV5-1 and TRBJ1-1; 7 bases are shared with TRBD1. CDR3 sequence (DNA): TGCGCCAGCAGCTTTGGGGACAGGAACACTGAAGCTTTCTTT. Amino acid sequence: CASSFGDRNTEAFF.